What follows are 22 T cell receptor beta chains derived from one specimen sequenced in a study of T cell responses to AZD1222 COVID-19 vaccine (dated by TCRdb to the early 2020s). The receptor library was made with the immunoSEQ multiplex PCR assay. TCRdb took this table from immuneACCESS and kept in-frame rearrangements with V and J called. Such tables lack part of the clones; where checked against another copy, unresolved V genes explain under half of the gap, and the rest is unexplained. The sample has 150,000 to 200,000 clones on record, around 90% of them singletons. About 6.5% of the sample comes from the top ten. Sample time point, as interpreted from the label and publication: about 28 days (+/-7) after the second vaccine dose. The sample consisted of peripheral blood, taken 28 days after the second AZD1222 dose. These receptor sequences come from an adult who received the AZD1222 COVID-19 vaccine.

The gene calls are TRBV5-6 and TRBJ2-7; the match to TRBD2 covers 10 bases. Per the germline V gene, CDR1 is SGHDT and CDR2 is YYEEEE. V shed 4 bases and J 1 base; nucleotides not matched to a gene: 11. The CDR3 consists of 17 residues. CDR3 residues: CASSQYYSGRSSYEQYF. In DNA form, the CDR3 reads TGTGCCAGCAGCCAATACTATAGCGGGAGGTCTTCCTACGAGCAGTACTTC.

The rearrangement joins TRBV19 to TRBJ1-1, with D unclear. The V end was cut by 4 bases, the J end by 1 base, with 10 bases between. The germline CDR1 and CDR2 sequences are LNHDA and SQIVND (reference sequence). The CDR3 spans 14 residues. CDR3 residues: CASSNHRRNTEAFF. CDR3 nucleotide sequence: TGTGCCAGTAGTAACCACCGACGGAACACTGAAGCTTTCTTT.

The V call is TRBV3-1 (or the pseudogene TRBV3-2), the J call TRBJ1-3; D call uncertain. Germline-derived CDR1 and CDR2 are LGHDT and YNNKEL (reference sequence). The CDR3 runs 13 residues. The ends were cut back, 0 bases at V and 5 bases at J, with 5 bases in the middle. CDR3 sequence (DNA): TGTGCCAGCAGCCAAGATTGGCGAAACACCATATATTTT. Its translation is CASSQDWRNTIYF.

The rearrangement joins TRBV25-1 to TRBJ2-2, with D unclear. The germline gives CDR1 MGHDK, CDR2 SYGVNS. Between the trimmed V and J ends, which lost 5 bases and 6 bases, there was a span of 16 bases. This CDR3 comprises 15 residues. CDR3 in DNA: TGTGCCAGCAGTCCTCTCCGTGGAATGTCCGGGGAGCTGTTTTTT. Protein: CASSPLRGMSGELFF.

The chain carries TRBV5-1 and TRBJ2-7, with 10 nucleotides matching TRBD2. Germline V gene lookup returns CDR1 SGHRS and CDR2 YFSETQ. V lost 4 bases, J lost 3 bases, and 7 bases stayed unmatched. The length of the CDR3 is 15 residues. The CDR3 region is CASSLGLAADYEQYF. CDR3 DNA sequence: TGCGCCAGCAGCCTCGGACTAGCGGCAGACTACGAGCAGTACTTC. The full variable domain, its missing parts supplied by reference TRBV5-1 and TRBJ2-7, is KAGVTQTPRYLIKTRGQQVTLSCSPISGHRSVSWYQQTPGQGLQFLFEYFSETQRNKGNFPGRFSGRQFSNSRSEMNVSTLELGDSALYLCASSLGLAADYEQYFGPGTRLTVT.

For the CDR3, the DNA is TGTGCCACCAGTGACGTTACAGGGGGCCGGGGCTACACCTTC. It specifies CATSDVTGGRGYTF. The genes are TRBV24-1 and TRBJ1-2, with 9 bases identical to TRBD1. Germline V gene lookup returns CDR1 KGHDR and CDR2 SFDVKD. The CDR3 length is 14 residues. V was clipped by 4 bases and J by 8 bases; unmatched bases: 7.

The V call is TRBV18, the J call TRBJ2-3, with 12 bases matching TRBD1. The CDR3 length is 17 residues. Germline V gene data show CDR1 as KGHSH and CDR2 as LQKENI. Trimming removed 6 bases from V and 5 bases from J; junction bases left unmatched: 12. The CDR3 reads CASSPAGGQGALDTQYF. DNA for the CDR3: TGTGCCAGCTCTCCAGCCGGGGGACAGGGGGCTTTAGATACGCAGTATTTT.

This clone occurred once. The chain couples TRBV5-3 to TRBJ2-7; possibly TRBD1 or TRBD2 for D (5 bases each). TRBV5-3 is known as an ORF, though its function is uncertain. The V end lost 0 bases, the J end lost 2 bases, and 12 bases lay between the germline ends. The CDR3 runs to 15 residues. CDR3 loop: CARSLGLEGPYEQYF. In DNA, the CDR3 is TGTGCCAGAAGCTTGGGGCTAGAGGGGCCCTACGAGCAGTACTTC.

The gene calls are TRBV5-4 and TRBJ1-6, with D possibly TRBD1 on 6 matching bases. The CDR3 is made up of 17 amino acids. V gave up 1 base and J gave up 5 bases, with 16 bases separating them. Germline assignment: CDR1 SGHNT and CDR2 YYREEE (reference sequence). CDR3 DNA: TGTGCCAGCAGCTTGTCGCCTTGGGGGGGCAATAATTCACCCCTCCACTTT. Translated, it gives CASSLSPWGGNNSPLHF.

Written as DNA, the CDR3 is TGCGCCAGCAGCTTATACACCGGGACGGGCAATGGCTACACCTTC. This gives the protein CASSLYTGTGNGYTF. The chain combines TRBV5-1 with TRBJ1-2; perhaps TRBD1 as D (5 bases). This CDR3 region has 15 residues. Trimming removed 2 bases at V and 6 bases at J, with 17 bases between. Germline V lookup: CDR1 SGHRS, CDR2 YFSETQ.

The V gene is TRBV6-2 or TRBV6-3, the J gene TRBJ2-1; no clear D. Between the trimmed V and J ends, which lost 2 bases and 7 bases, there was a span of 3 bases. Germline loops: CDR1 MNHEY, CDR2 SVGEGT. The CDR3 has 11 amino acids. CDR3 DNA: TGTGCCAGCAGTTACACGAATGAGCAGTTCTTC. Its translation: CASSYTNEQFF.

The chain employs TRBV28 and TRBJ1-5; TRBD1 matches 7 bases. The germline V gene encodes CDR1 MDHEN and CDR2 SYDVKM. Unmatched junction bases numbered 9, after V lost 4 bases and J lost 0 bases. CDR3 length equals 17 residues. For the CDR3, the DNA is TGTGCCAGCAGTTCCAGGACAGGAGCTCTTAGCAATCAGCCCCAGCATTTT. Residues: CASSSRTGALSNQPQHF. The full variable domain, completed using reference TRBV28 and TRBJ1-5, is DVKVTQSSRYLVKRTGEKVFLECVQDMDHENMFWYRQDPGLGLRLIYFSYDVKMKEKGDIPEGYSVSREKKERFSLILESASTNQTSMYLCASSSRTGALSNQPQHFGDGTRLSIL.

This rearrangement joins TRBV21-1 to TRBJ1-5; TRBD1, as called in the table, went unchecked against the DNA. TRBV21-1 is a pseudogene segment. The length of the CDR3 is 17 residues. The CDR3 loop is CASSERESQGACQPQHF. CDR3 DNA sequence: TGTGCCAGCAGCGAAAGGGAGAGTCAGGGGGCCTGTCAGCCCCAGCATTTT.

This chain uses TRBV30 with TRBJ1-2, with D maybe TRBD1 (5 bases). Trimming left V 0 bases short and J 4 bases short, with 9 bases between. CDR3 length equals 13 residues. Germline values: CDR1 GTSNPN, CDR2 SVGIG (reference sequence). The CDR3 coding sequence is TGTGCCTGGAGTGTACTAGGGGCCTATGGCTACACCTTC. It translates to CAWSVLGAYGYTF. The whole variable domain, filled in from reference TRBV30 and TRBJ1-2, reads SQTIHQWPATLVQPVGSPLSLECTVEGTSNPNLYWYRQAAGRGLQLLFYSVGIGQISSEVPQNLSASRPQDRQFILSSKKLLLSDSGFYLCAWSVLGAYGYTFGSGTRLTVV.

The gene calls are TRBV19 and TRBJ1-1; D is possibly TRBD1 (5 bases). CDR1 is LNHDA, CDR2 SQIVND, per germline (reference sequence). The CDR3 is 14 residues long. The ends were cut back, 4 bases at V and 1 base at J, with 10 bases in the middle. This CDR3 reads CASSTGIGNTEAFF. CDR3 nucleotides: TGTGCCAGTAGTACAGGGATTGGGAACACTGAAGCTTTCTTT.

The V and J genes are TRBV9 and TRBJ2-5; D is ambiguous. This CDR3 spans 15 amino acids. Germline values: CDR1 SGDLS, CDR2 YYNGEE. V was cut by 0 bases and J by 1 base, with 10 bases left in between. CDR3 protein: CASSVAASPQETQYF. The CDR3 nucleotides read TGTGCCAGCAGCGTAGCAGCCTCGCCCCAAGAGACCCAGTACTTC.

The CDR3 nucleotides read TGTGCCAGCAGTCCGACACCTAATCAGCCCCAGCATTTT. Translated, it gives CASSPTPNQPQHF. The rearrangement joins TRBV6-5 to TRBJ1-5; D is unresolved. V shed 5 bases and J shed 4 bases, with 9 bases lying between them. This CDR3 has 13 amino acids. Germline V CDR1 and CDR2: MNHEY, SVGAGI.

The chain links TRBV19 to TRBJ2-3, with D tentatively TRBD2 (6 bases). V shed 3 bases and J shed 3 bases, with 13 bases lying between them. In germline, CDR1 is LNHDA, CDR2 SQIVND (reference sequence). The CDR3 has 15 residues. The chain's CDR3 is CASSIGGVGTDTQYF. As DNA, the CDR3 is TGTGCCAGTAGTATCGGGGGAGTGGGGACAGATACGCAGTATTTT. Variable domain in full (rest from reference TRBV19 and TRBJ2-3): DGGITQSPKYLFRKEGQNVTLSCEQNLNHDAMYWYRQDPGQGLRLIYYSQIVNDFQKGDIAEGYSVSREKKESFPLTVTSAQKNPTAFYLCASSIGGVGTDTQYFGPGTRLTVL.

The CDR3 coding sequence is TGTGCCACCAGTGCGGGGTATGGCTACACCTTC. Translation gives CATSAGYGYTF. The chain joins TRBV24-1 to TRBJ1-2; D call uncertain. V shed 5 bases and J shed 5 bases, with 5 bases lying between them. CDR1 KGHDR and CDR2 SFDVKD come from the germline V gene. This CDR3 contains 11 residues.

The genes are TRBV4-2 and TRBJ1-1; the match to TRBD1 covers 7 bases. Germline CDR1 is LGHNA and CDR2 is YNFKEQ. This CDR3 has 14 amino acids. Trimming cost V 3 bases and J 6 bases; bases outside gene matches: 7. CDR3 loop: CASSQTGIRAEAFF. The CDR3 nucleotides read TGTGCCAGCAGCCAGACAGGGATTAGAGCTGAAGCTTTCTTT.

CDR3: CASSGTGGDSFLQPQHF. CDR3 DNA sequence: TGTGCCAGCAGCGGGACAGGGGGCGATTCGTTCCTTCAGCCCCAGCATTTT. This chain connects TRBV28 to TRBJ1-5; 12 nucleotides align to TRBD1. V gave up 6 bases and J gave up 6 bases; unmatched junction bases: 12. The germline gives CDR1 MDHEN, CDR2 SYDVKM. The CDR3 runs 17 residues.

The CDR3, as DNA: TGTGCCATCAGTGAAGGACAGGTGGGCTACACCTTC. Its translation: CAISEGQVGYTF. The V gene is TRBV10-3, the J gene TRBJ1-2; 7 bases match TRBD1. This CDR3 contains 12 residues. The junction had 3 bases not matched to a gene; V was cut back by 3 bases and J by 8 bases. The germline V gene has CDR1 ENHRY and CDR2 SYGVKD.